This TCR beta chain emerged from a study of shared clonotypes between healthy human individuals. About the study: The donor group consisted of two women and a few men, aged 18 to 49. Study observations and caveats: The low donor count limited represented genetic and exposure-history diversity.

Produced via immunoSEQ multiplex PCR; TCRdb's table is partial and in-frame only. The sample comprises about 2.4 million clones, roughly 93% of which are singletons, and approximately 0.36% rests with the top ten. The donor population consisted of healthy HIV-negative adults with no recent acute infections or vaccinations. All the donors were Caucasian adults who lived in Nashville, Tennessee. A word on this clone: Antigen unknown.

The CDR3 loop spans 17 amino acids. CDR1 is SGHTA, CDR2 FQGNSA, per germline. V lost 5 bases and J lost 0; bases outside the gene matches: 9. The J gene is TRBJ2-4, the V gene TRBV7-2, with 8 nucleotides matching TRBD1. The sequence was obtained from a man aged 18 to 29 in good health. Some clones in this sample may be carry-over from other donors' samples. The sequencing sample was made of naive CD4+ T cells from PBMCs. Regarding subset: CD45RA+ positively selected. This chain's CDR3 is CASSQRTGPIAKNIQYF. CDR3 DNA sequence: TGTGCCAGCAGCCAACGGACAGGGCCTATAGCCAAAAACATTCAGTACTTC.